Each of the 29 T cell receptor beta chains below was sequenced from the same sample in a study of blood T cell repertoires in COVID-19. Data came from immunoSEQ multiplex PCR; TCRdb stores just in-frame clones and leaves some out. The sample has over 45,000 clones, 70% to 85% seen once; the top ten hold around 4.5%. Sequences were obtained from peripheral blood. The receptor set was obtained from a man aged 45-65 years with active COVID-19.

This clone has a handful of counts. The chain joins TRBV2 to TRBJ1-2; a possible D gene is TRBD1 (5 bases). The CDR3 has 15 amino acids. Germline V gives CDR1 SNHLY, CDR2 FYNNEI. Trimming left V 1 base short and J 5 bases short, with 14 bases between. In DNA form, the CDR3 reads TGTGCCAGCAGTGAAGGGGGGGTACGGGGGTATGGCTACACCTTC. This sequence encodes CASSEGGVRGYGYTF.

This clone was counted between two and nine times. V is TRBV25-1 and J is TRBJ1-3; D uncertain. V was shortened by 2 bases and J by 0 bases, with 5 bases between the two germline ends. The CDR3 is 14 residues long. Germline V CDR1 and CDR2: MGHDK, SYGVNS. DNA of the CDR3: TGTGCCAGCAGTGAAACGGGCTCTGGAAACACCATATATTTT. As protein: CASSETGSGNTIYF.

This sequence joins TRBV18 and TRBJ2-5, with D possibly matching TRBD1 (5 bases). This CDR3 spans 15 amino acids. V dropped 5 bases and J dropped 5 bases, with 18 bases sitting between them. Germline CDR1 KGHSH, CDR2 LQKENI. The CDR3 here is CASSDIQGTSETQYF. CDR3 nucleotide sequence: TGTGCCAGCTCAGATATCCAGGGTACTTCGGAGACCCAGTACTTC.

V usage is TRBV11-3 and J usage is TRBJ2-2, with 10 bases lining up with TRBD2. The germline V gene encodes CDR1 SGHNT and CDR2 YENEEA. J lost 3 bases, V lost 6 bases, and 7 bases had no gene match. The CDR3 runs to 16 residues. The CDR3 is CASSPSGGADTGELFF. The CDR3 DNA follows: TGTGCCAGCAGTCCGAGCGGGGGGGCCGACACCGGGGAGCTGTTTTTT.

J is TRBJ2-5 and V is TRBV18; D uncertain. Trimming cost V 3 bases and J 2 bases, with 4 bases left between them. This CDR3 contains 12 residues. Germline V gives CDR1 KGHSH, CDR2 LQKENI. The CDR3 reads CASSPLQETQYF. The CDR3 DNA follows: TGTGCCAGCTCACCTCTTCAAGAGACCCAGTACTTC.

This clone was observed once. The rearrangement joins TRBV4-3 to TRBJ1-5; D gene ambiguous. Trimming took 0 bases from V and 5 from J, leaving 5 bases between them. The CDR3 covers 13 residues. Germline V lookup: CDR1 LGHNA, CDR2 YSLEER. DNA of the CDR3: TGCGCCAGCAGCCAAGACCCGGATCAGCCCCAGCATTTT. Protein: CASSQDPDQPQHF.

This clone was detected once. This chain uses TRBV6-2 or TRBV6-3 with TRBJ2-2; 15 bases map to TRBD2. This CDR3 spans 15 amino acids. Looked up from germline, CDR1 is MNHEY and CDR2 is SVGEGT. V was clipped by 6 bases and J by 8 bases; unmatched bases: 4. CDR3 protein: CASSGLAGGRGELFF. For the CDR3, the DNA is TGTGCCAGCAGCGGACTAGCGGGGGGGCGTGGGGAGCTGTTTTTT.

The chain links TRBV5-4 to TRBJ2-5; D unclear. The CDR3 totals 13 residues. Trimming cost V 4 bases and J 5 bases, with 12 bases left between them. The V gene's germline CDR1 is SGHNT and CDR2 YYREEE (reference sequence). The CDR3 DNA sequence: TGTGCCAGCAGCCCCGCGGATGTGGAGACCCAGTACTTC. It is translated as CASSPADVETQYF.

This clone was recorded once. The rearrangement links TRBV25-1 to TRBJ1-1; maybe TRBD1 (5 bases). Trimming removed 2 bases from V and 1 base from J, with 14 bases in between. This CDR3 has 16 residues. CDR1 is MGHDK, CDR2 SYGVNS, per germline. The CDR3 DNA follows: TGTGCCAGCAGTGAAGGGCAGGGATATAGGAACACTGAAGCTTTCTTT. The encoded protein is CASSEGQGYRNTEAFF. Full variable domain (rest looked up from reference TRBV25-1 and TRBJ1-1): EADIYQTPRYLVIGTGKKITLECSQTMGHDKMYWYQQDPGMELHLIHYSYGVNSTEKGDLSSESTVSRIRTEHFPLTLESARPSHTSQYLCASSEGQGYRNTEAFFGQGTRLTVV.

CDR3 protein: CASSLAGTYEQYF. The CDR3 DNA sequence: TGTGCCAGCAGTTTGGCGGGTACCTACGAGCAGTACTTC. The genes are TRBV28 and TRBJ2-7; D is possibly TRBD2 (5 bases). The germline V gene encodes CDR1 MDHEN and CDR2 SYDVKM. V was clipped by 3 bases and J by 2 bases, with 8 bases between them. The CDR3 consists of 13 residues.

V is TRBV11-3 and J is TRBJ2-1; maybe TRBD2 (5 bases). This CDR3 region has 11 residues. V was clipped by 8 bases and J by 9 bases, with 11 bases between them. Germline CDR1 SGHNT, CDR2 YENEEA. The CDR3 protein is CASRGKSEQFF. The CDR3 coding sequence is TGTGCCAGCCGAGGGAAGAGTGAGCAGTTCTTC.

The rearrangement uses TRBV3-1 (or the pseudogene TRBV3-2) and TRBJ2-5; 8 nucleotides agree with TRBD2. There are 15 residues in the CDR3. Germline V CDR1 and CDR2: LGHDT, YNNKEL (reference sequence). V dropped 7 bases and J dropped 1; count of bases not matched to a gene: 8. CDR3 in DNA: TGTGCCAGCACGGTACTGGCGGGGGGCCAAGAGACCCAGTACTTC. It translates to CASTVLAGGQETQYF.

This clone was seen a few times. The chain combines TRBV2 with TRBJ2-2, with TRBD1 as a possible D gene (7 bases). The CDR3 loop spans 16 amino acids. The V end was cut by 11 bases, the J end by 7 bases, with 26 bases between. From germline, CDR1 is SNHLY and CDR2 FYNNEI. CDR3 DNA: TGTGCCGGAGGGACAGCCCAACCCGGGGACGGCGGGGAGCTGTTTTTT. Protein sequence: CAGGTAQPGDGGELFF.

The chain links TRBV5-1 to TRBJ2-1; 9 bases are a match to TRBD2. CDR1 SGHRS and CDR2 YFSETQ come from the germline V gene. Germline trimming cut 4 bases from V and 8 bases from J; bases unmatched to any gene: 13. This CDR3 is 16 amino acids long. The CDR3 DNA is TGCGCCAGCAGCCCCTTGGGGGGCGGGGGGGCCTATGAGCAGTTCTTC. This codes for CASSPLGGGGAYEQFF. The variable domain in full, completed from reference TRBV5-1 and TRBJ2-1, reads KAGVTQTPRYLIKTRGQQVTLSCSPISGHRSVSWYQQTPGQGLQFLFEYFSETQRNKGNFPGRFSGRQFSNSRSEMNVSTLELGDSALYLCASSPLGGGGAYEQFFGPGTRLTVL.

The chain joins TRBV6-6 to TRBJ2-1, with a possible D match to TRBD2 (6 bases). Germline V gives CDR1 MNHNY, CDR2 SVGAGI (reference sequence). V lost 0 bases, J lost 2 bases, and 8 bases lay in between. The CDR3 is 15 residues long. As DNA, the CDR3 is TGTGCCAGCAGTTACTCGGGACTTACCTACAATGAGCAGTTCTTC. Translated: CASSYSGLTYNEQFF.

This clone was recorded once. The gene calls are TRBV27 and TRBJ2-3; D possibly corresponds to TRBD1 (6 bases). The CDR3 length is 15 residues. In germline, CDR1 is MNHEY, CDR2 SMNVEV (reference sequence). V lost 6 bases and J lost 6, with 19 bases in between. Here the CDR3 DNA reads TGTGCCAGCAGGCGCCGGGACACCATAGGCGATACGCAGTATTTT. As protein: CASRRRDTIGDTQYF.

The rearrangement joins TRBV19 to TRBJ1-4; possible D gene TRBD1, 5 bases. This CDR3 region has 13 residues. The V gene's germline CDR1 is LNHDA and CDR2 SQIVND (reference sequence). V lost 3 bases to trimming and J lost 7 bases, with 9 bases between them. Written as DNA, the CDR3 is TGTGCCAGTAGTATGCAGGGCGCTGAAAAACTGTTTTTT. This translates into CASSMQGAEKLFF. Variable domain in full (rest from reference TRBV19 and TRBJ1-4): DGGITQSPKYLFRKEGQNVTLSCEQNLNHDAMYWYRQDPGQGLRLIYYSQIVNDFQKGDIAEGYSVSREKKESFPLTVTSAQKNPTAFYLCASSMQGAEKLFFGSGTQLSVL.

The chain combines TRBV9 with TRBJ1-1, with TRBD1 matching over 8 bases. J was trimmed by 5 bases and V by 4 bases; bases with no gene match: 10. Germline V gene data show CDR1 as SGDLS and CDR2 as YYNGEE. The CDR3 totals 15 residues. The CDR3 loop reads CASSPGQGSRTEAFF. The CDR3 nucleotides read TGTGCCAGCAGCCCCGGACAGGGATCGAGGACTGAAGCTTTCTTT. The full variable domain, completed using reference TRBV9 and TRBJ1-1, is DSGVTQTPKHLITATGQRVTLRCSPRSGDLSVYWYQQSLDQGLQFLIQYYNGEERAKGNILERFSAQQFPDLHSELNLSSLELGDSALYFCASSPGQGSRTEAFFGQGTRLTVV.

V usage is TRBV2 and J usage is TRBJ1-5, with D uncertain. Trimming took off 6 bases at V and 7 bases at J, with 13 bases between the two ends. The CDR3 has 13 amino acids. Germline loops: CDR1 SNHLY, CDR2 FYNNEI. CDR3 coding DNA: TGTGCCAGCAGGTGGAGGGAGGGCCAGCCCCAGCATTTT. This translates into CASRWREGQPQHF.

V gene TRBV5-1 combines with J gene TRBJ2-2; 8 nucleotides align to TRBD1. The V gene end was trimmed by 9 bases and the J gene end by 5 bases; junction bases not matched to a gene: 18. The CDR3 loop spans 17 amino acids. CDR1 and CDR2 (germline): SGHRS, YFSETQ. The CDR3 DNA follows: TGCGCCACCACAGAGCACCCCGGGACAGGTGATACCGGGGAGCTGTTTTTT. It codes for CATTEHPGTGDTGELFF. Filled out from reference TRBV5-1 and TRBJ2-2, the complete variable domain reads KAGVTQTPRYLIKTRGQQVTLSCSPISGHRSVSWYQQTPGQGLQFLFEYFSETQRNKGNFPGRFSGRQFSNSRSEMNVSTLELGDSALYLCATTEHPGTGDTGELFFGEGSRLTVL.

CDR3 nucleotide sequence: TGTGCCAGCAGTCTGCGGGGTCGGACCCAGTACTTC. Encoded protein: CASSLRGRTQYF. The chain uses TRBV12-3 or TRBV12-4 and TRBJ2-5; D possibly corresponds to TRBD2 (6 bases). CDR3 length: 12 residues. Trimming cost V 5 bases and J 7 bases, with 11 bases left between them.

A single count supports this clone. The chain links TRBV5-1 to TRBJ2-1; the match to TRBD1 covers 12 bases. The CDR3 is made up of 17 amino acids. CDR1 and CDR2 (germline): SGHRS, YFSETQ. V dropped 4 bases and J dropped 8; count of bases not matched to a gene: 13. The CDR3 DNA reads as TGCGCCAGCAGCCCGCGACAGGGGACAGGGGGCACGGATGAGCAGTTCTTC. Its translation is CASSPRQGTGGTDEQFF.

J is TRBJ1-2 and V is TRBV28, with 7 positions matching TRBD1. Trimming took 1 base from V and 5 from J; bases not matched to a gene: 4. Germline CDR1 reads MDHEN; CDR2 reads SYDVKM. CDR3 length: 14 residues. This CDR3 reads CASSLYDRAYGYTF. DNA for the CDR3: TGTGCCAGCAGTTTATACGACAGGGCGTATGGCTACACCTTC.

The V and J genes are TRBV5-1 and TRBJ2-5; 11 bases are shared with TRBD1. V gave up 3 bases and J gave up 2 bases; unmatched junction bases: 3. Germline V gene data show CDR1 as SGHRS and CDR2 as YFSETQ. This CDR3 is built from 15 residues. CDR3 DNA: TGCGCCAGCAGCTCCGGACAGGGGGCTCAAGAGACCCAGTACTTC. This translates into CASSSGQGAQETQYF.

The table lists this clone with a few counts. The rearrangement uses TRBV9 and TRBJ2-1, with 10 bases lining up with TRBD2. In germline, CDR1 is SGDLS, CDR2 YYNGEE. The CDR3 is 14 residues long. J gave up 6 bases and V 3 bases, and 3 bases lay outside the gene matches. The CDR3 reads CASSDGTSVNEQFF. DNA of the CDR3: TGTGCCAGCAGCGACGGGACTAGCGTCAATGAGCAGTTCTTC.

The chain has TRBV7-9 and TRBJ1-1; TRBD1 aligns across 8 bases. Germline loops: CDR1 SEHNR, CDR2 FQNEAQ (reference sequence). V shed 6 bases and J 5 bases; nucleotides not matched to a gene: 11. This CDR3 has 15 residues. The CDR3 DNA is TGTGCCAGCAGTGCTCTCAGGGGGCGAAAAACTGAAGCTTTCTTT. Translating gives CASSALRGRKTEAFF.

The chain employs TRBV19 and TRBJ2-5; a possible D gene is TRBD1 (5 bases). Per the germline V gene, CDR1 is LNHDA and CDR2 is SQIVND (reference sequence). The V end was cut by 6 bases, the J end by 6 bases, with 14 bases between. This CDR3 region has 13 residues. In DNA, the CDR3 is TGTGCCAGTAGCTTGGACAACACGAAGACCCAGTACTTC. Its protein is CASSLDNTKTQYF.

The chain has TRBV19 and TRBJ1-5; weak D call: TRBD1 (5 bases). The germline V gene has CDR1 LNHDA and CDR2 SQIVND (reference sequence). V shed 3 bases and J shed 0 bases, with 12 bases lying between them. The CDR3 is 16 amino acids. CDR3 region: CASSIQDNYSNQPQHF. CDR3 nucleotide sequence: TGTGCCAGTAGTATCCAGGACAACTATAGCAATCAGCCCCAGCATTTT.

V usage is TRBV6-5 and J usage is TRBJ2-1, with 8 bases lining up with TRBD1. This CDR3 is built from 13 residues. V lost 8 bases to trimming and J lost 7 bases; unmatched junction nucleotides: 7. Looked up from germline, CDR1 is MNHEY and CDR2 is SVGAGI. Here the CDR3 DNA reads TGTGCCAGCGCAGGGGGCTATACTAATGAGCAGTTCTTC. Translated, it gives CASAGGYTNEQFF.